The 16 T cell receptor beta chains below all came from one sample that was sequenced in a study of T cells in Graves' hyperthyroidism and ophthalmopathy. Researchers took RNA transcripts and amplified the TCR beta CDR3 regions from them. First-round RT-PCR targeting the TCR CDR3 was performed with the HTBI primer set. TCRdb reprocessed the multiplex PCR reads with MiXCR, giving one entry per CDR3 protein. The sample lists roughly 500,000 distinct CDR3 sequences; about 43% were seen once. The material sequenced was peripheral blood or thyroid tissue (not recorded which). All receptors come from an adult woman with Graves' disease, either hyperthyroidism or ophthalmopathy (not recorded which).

CDR3 residues: CSVGGTGEETQYF. The CDR3 coding sequence is TGCAGCGTTGGGGGGACAGGGGAAGAGACCCAGTACTTC. The rearrangement joins TRBV29-1 to TRBJ2-5; 10 bases match TRBD1. V lost 4 bases, J lost 3 bases, and 2 bases stayed unmatched. This CDR3 region has 13 residues. Germline assignment: CDR1 SQVTM and CDR2 ANQGSEA.

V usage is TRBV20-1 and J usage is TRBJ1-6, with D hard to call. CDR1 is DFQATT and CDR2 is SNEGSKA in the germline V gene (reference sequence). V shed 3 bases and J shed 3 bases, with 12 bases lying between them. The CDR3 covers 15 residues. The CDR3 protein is CSARVDGLYNSPLHF. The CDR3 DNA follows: TGCAGTGCTAGGGTGGACGGGCTCTATAATTCACCCCTCCACTTT.

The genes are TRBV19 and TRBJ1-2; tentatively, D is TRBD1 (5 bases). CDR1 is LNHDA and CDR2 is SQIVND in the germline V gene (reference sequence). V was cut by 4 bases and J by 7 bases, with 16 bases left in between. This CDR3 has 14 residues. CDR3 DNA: TGTGCCAGTAGTACCTCCCCCAGGGCAGGTGGCTACACCTTC. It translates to CASSTSPRAGGYTF.

The CDR3 sequence: CATSTHTFGANVLTF. The CDR3 coding sequence is TGTGCCACCAGCACCCACACCTTTGGGGCCAACGTCCTGACTTTC. This rearrangement joins TRBV15 to TRBJ2-6, with no clear D. In germline, CDR1 is LNHNV, CDR2 YYDKDF (reference sequence). This CDR3 has 15 residues. V gave up 4 bases and J gave up 3 bases, with 10 bases separating them.

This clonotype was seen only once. The CDR3 sequence: CASSSRTDQETQYF. The DNA for the CDR3 is TGCGCCAGCAGCTCACGGACGGATCAAGAGACCCAGTACTTC. The rearrangement joins TRBV5-1 to TRBJ2-5; D ambiguous. The CDR3 has 14 residues. Germline V gene sequence: CDR1 SGHRS, CDR2 YFSETQ. V shed 3 bases and J shed 2 bases, with 11 bases lying between them.

CDR3 in DNA: TGTGCCAGTAGTTTCGGTCAGGTACGGGGTCAGCCCCAGCATTTT. This sequence encodes CASSFGQVRGQPQHF. This chain links TRBV19 with TRBJ1-5; D is unresolved. Deletions cut 5 bases from V and 6 bases from J, with 17 bases between. The CDR3 length is 15 residues. CDR1 LNHDA and CDR2 SQIVND come from the germline V gene (reference sequence).

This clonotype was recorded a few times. In nucleotides, the CDR3 is TGTGCCAGCAGCCATCTCGGATGGGACAGAGAGACCCAGTACTTC. Translation: CASSHLGWDRETQYF. The chain combines TRBV11-2 with TRBJ2-5, with 7 bases aligning to TRBD1. CDR3 length equals 15 residues. After removal of 5 bases from V and 4 bases from J, the junction contained 10 bases not matched to a gene. Per germline, CDR1 SGHAT and CDR2 FQNNGV.

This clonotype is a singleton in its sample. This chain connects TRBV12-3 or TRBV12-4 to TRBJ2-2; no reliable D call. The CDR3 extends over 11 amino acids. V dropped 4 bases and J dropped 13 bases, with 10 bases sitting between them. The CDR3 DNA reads TGTGCCAGCAGTTGGCCGGGTGTGCTGTTTTTT. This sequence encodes CASSWPGVLFF.

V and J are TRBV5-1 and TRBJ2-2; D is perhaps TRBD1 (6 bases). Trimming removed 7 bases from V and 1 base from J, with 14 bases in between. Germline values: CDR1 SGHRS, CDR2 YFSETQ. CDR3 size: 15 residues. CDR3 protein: CASSPGQLNTGELFF. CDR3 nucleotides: TGCGCCAGCTCGCCCGGACAGCTGAACACCGGGGAGCTGTTTTTT.

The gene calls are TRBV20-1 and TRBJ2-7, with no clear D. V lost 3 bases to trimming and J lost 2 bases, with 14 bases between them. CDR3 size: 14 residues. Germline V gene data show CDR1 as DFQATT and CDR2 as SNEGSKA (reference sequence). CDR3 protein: CSARSSRATYEQYF. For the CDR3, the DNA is TGCAGTGCTAGGTCTAGTCGAGCTACCTACGAGCAGTACTTC.

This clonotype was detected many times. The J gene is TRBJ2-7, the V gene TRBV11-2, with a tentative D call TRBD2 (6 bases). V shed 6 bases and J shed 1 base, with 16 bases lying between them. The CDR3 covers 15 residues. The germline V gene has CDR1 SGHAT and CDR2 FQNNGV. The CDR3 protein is CASSLASATSYEQYF. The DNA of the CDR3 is TGTGCCAGCAGTTTGGCTAGCGCAACGTCCTACGAGCAGTACTTC.

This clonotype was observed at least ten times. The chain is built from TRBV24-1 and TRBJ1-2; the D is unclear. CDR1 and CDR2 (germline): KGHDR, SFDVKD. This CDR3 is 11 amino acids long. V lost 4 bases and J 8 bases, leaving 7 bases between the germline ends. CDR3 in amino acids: CATSDQAGYTF. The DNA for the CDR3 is TGTGCCACCAGTGACCAGGCAGGCTACACCTTC.

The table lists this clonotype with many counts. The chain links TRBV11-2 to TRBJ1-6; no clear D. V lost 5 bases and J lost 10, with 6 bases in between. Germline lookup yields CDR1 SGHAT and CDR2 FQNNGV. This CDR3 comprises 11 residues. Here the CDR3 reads CASSGFSPLHF. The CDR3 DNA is TGTGCCAGCAGCGGCTTCTCACCCCTCCACTTT. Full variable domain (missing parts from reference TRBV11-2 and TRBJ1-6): EAGVAQSPRYKIIEKRQSVAFWCNPISGHATLYWYQQILGQGPKLLIQFQNNGVVDDSQLPKDRFSAERLKGVDSTLKIQPAKLEDSAVYLCASSGFSPLHFGNGTRLTVT.

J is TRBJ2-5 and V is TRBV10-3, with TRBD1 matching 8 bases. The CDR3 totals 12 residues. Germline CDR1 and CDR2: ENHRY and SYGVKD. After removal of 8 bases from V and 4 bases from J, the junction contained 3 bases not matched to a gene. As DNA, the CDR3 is TGTGCCATCGGACAGGGTGGAGAGACCCAGTACTTC. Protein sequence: CAIGQGGETQYF.

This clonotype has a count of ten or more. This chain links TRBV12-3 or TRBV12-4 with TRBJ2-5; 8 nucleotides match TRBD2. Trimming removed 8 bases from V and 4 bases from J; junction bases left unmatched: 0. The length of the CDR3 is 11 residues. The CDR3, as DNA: TGTGCCAGCCGGGAGGGAGAGACCCAGTACTTC. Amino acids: CASREGETQYF.

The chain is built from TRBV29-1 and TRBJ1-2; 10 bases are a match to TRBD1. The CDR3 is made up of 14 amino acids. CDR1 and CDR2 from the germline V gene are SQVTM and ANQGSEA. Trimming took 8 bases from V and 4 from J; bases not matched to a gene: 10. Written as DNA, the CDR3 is TGCAGCTGGGGGGACAGGGGATCTCTCTATGGCTACACCTTC. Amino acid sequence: CSWGDRGSLYGYTF.